These 20 T cell receptor beta chains share one sample of origin, sequenced in a study of persistence of HIV-infected CD4 T cells. Stimulation used 10 ug/mL lysate from CMV-infected fibroblasts. Sorted nonresponding memory CD4+ T cells were CD40L-negative, CD69-negative, CD45RO-high. The libraries were made with immunoSEQ version 4 in survey mode. Here immunoSEQ multiplex PCR was the method, and the copy in TCRdb shows in-frame clones only, minus some. The data hold fewer than 30,000 clones, with approximately 78% observed a single time. These receptors' targets are unknown. Sequences were derived from CD4+ T cells sorted from PBMCs after roughly 18-hour stimulation, sampled from a patient who received antiretroviral therapy. These TCRs come from an adult man with HIV who was CMV-seropositive.

CDR3 sequence: CASSPVSVNEKLFF. The CDR3 coding sequence is TGTGCCAGCTCGCCAGTGTCAGTTAATGAAAAACTGTTTTTT. The J gene is TRBJ1-4, the V gene TRBV18; D gene ambiguous. Between the trimmed V and J ends, which lost 6 bases and 4 bases, there was a span of 12 bases. Germline V gives CDR1 KGHSH, CDR2 LQKENI. This CDR3 spans 14 amino acids.

V is TRBV15 and J is TRBJ2-3; the D gene is possibly TRBD1 (6 bases). The V end lost 0 bases, the J end lost 4 bases, and 14 bases lay between the germline ends. Germline CDR1 LNHNV, CDR2 YYDKDF (reference sequence). The CDR3 extends over 16 amino acids. CDR3 sequence: CATSRDMGAGADTQYF. CDR3 nucleotides: TGTGCCACCAGCAGAGATATGGGGGCCGGGGCAGATACGCAGTATTTT.

The chain recombines TRBV5-4 with TRBJ2-2; either TRBD1 or TRBD2 may supply D (6 bases each). Germline CDR1 and CDR2: SGHNT and YYREEE (reference sequence). The V end was cut by 0 bases, the J end by 4 bases, with 19 bases between. This CDR3 has 18 amino acids. The CDR3 spells CASSLGGPGARGTGELFF. CDR3 nucleotides: TGTGCCAGCAGCTTGGGGGGGCCGGGGGCGCGCGGCACCGGGGAGCTGTTTTTT.

The J gene is TRBJ1-4, the V gene TRBV12-3 or TRBV12-4, with no clear D. The CDR3 sequence is 12 residues long. V was shortened by 0 bases and J by 11 bases, with 7 bases between the two germline ends. CDR3 nucleotide sequence: TGTGCCAGCAGTTTAGCAGGGTGGAAACTGTTTTTT. Translating gives CASSLAGWKLFF.

This clone was observed a few times. The chain carries TRBV5-4 and TRBJ1-3; no firm D call. Per the germline V gene, CDR1 is SGHNT and CDR2 is YYREEE (reference sequence). V lost 2 bases to trimming and J lost 0 bases, with 9 bases between them. The CDR3 is made up of 15 amino acids. CDR3 amino acids: CASSLDSGSGNTIYF. CDR3 DNA: TGTGCCAGCAGCTTAGATTCAGGCTCTGGAAACACCATATATTTT.

This clone was seen just once. The chain recombines TRBV5-1 with TRBJ2-5; D tentatively fits TRBD1 or TRBD2 (7 bases each). Germline-derived CDR1 and CDR2 are SGHRS and YFSETQ. The length of the CDR3 is 16 residues. Trimming removed 4 bases at V and 1 base at J, with 17 bases between. Here the CDR3 DNA reads TGCGCCAGCAGCGGGGGGGACAGCCCACTCCAAGAGACCCAGTACTTC. This sequence encodes CASSGGDSPLQETQYF.

The chain links TRBV6-1 to TRBJ1-1, with 7 bases aligning to TRBD1. CDR1 MNHNS and CDR2 SASEGT come from the germline V gene. The CDR3 is made up of 16 amino acids. V was pared by 0 bases and J by 1 base, with 5 bases of the junction left unmatched. The CDR3 region is CASSEAWTGGNTEAFF. The CDR3 nucleotides read TGTGCCAGCAGTGAAGCCTGGACAGGCGGGAACACTGAAGCTTTCTTT.

V gene TRBV10-3 combines with J gene TRBJ1-6, with TRBD1 matching over 7 bases. Germline V gene sequence: CDR1 ENHRY, CDR2 SYGVKD. The CDR3 totals 14 residues. Trimming took 6 bases from V and 7 from J; bases not matched to a gene: 6. This CDR3 is CAISPTGLNSPLHF. The CDR3 nucleotides are TGTGCCATCAGCCCGACAGGGCTGAATTCACCCCTCCACTTT.

The chain links TRBV5-1 to TRBJ2-2; TRBD1 is a possible D gene (6 bases). This CDR3 has 19 amino acids. The ends were cut back, 0 bases at V and 1 base at J, with 19 bases in the middle. Germline V gene data show CDR1 as SGHRS and CDR2 as YFSETQ. DNA for the CDR3: TGCGCCAGCAGCTTGGAAGGCCAAACCGGGACAATGAACACCGGGGAGCTGTTTTTT. This codes for CASSLEGQTGTMNTGELFF.

The V call is TRBV5-1, the J call TRBJ1-1; 8 bases are a match to TRBD1. The CDR3 is 15 amino acids. Germline values: CDR1 SGHRS, CDR2 YFSETQ. Germline trimming cut 4 bases from V and 2 bases from J; bases unmatched to any gene: 7. The CDR3: CASSPQGAKNTEAFF. CDR3 DNA: TGCGCCAGCAGCCCCCAGGGGGCAAAAAACACTGAAGCTTTCTTT.

This clone was observed a handful of times. This sequence joins TRBV19 and TRBJ1-1, with 12 bases identical to TRBD1. Germline CDR1 and CDR2: LNHDA and SQIVND (reference sequence). The CDR3 contains 16 residues. With 5 bases clipped from V and 4 bases from J, the junction kept 8 bases outside the gene matches. The CDR3 coding sequence is TGTGCCAGTAGTGCCGGGACAGGGGGCAGGAGCACTGAAGCTTTCTTT. It encodes CASSAGTGGRSTEAFF.

The chain recombines TRBV28 with TRBJ2-2; D not certain. V lost 2 bases to trimming and J lost 1 base, with 5 bases between them. CDR3 size: 14 residues. In germline, CDR1 is MDHEN, CDR2 SYDVKM. In DNA, the CDR3 is TGTGCCAGCAGTTTACCAGTGAACACCGGGGAGCTGTTTTTT. This codes for CASSLPVNTGELFF.

This clone was seen just once. The V call is TRBV27, the J call TRBJ1-1; 7 bases fit TRBD1. The CDR3 runs to 17 residues. Germline V gives CDR1 MNHEY, CDR2 SMNVEV (reference sequence). V shed 6 bases and J 4 bases; nucleotides not matched to a gene: 17. The CDR3 spells CASSFAPPGGGGTEAFF. CDR3 nucleotide sequence: TGTGCCAGCAGCTTCGCCCCCCCAGGGGGAGGGGGCACTGAAGCTTTCTTT.

The genes are TRBV12-2 and TRBJ2-3; the DNA was not used to check the table's D call, TRBD2. TRBV12-2 is labeled a pseudogene. The CDR3 extends over 16 amino acids. CDR3 sequence reads: CARRGPASGRTDTQYF. In DNA, the CDR3 is TGTGCGAGACGAGGACCGGCTAGCGGGCGCACAGATACGCAGTATTTT.

This chain connects TRBV7-8 to TRBJ2-2, with TRBD1 matching over 8 bases. Germline-derived CDR1 and CDR2 are SGHVS and FQNEAQ. The CDR3 has 15 residues. The V segment lost 5 bases and the J segment 4 bases; nucleotides outside the gene matches: 6. The CDR3 loop reads CASSAQGAGTGELFF. The CDR3, as DNA: TGTGCCAGCAGCGCCCAGGGGGCTGGCACCGGGGAGCTGTTTTTT.

The chain employs TRBV7-2 and TRBJ1-1; the D gene is possibly TRBD1 (6 bases). The length of the CDR3 is 16 residues. Trimming stripped 2 bases from V and 1 base from J, with 14 bases between. Germline V CDR1 and CDR2: SGHTA, FQGNSA. DNA for the CDR3: TGTGCCAGCAGCTTATGGGCAGGGGAGGCGAACACTGAAGCTTTCTTT. Translation gives CASSLWAGEANTEAFF.

The chain couples TRBV6-1 to TRBJ2-1, with D possibly matching TRBD2 (7 bases). V shed 5 bases and J shed 8 bases, with 13 bases lying between them. There are 13 residues in the CDR3. Germline V gene sequence: CDR1 MNHNS, CDR2 SASEGT. The CDR3 spells CASSQPGGDEQFF. The CDR3 region has the DNA TGTGCCAGCAGTCAGCCGGGGGGCGATGAGCAGTTCTTC.

This clone has more than one count but fewer than ten. The chain combines TRBV18 with TRBJ1-1; D is ambiguous. CDR3 size: 13 residues. Germline V gene sequence: CDR1 KGHSH, CDR2 LQKENI. V was cut by 2 bases and J by 1 base, with 5 bases left in between. In nucleotides, the CDR3 is TGTGCCAGCTCACCAAACCGGAACACTGAAGCTTTCTTT. Amino acid sequence: CASSPNRNTEAFF.

This chain connects TRBV7-2 to TRBJ1-5; TRBD1 might be the D (5 bases). The CDR3 consists of 15 residues. Germline CDR1 and CDR2: SGHTA and FQGNSA. V shed 1 base and J shed 8 bases, with 15 bases lying between them. CDR3 DNA sequence: TGTGCCAGCAGCTTAGGTGGGGGGGAGAATGAGCCCCAGCATTTT. The encoded protein is CASSLGGGENEPQHF.

As to this clone: Other DNA sequences in this specimen translate into the identical CDR3. The chain links TRBV2 to TRBJ1-3; D not resolved. The V and J ends lost 2 bases and 3 bases respectively, with 14 bases between them. The CDR3 runs 16 residues. Germline loops: CDR1 SNHLY, CDR2 FYNNEI. The CDR3 region is CASSEQGPEIGNTIYF. The CDR3 nucleotides read TGTGCCAGCAGTGAACAAGGCCCCGAGATTGGAAACACCATATATTTT.